This T cell receptor (beta chain) is from a study of T-cell reconstitution after alpha-beta-depleted transplantation in children. This CDR3 comprises 11 residues. With 4 bases removed from V and 1 base from J, the gap between germline ends came to 3 bases. In germline, CDR1 is SQVTM, CDR2 ANQGSEA. Unique molecular identifiers were used in preparing the TCRbeta library. One entry per CDR3 protein results from TCRdb running MiXCR on the PCR reads. Found here are almost 500,000 distinct CDR3 sequences, around 13% of them singletons; the top ten hold under 7%. Here the sequenced sample was PBMCs from the stem cell graft donor, taken from the stem cell graft. The clonotype originates from a human donor who donated a stem cell graft to a child with combined immunodeficiency. The gene calls are TRBV29-1 and TRBJ2-3; D remains ambiguous. For the CDR3, the DNA is TGCAGCGTTGTGGGCACAGATACGCAGTATTTT. This translates into CSVVGTDTQYF.